Reported below is one TCR beta chain. The antigen is undetermined. This table comes from immunoSEQ multiplex PCR, and its TCRdb copy is limited to in-frame clones, with some not included. The sample holds some 20,000 clones, 75% to 95% seen once. The germline gives CDR1 LGHNA, CDR2 YNFKEQ. The CDR3 runs to 18 residues. Trimming took 0 bases from V and 0 from J; bases not matched to a gene: 8. This sample was taken from a study of T cell repertoires and Cas9 in healthy adults. Across the whole study: Multi-effector potency, cytotoxicity and lineage were assessed in SpCas9-reactive CD4 and CD8 T cells. Overall study results and limits: SpCas9-reactive regulatory T cells reportedly mitigated SpCas9-reactive effector T cells in vitro.

The origin of this receptor is a human donor in good health. The chain carries TRBV4-2 and TRBJ1-5, with 7 nucleotides matching TRBD1. The sequenced material came from CD4+ effector T cells (CD127+, CD25-, CD137-, CD154-) from PBMCs; culture status not recorded. CDR3 amino acids: CASSQEGGGTVSNQPQHF. The CDR3, as DNA: TGTGCCAGCAGCCAAGAAGGGGGGGGGACAGTTAGCAATCAGCCCCAGCATTTT.